Each of the 20 T cell receptor beta chains below was sequenced from the same sample in a study of early T cells in non-severe SARS-CoV-2 infection. TCRdb ran MiXCR on the 5' RACE reads and lists one entry per CDR3 protein. This sample yields tens of thousands of distinct CDR3 sequences, of which around 6% are seen a single time; about 8% belongs to the top ten. Sequenced input: whole blood. The receptor set was obtained from an adult who was a healthcare worker with PCR-confirmed SARS-CoV-2 infection or an uninfected control (not recorded which).

This clonotype is labeled medium-sized. The chain uses TRBV5-1 and TRBJ2-1, with TRBD2 matching over 7 bases. Germline-derived CDR1 and CDR2 are SGHRS and YFSETQ. Germline trimming cut 6 bases from V and 8 bases from J; bases unmatched to any gene: 8. CDR3 size: 13 residues. The CDR3 DNA is TGCGCCAGCAACCTTGCGGGAGCACATGAGCAGTTCTTC. As protein: CASNLAGAHEQFF. The full variable domain, in which reference TRBV5-1 and TRBJ2-1 provide the parts outside the CDR3, is KAGVTQTPRYLIKTRGQQVTLSCSPISGHRSVSWYQQTPGQGLQFLFEYFSETQRNKGNFPGRFSGRQFSNSRSEMNVSTLELGDSALYLCASNLAGAHEQFFGPGTRLTVL.

The chain has TRBV20-1 and TRBJ2-7, with a tentative D call TRBD1 (5 bases). CDR3 length: 13 residues. With 3 bases removed from V and 5 bases from J, the gap between germline ends came to 14 bases. CDR1 and CDR2 (germline): DFQATT, SNEGSKA (reference sequence). The CDR3 reads CSARSRVGHEQYF. In DNA form, the CDR3 reads TGCAGTGCTAGGTCCAGGGTTGGCCACGAGCAGTACTTC.

This clonotype was counted a few times. The gene calls are TRBV2 and TRBJ2-1; tentatively, D is TRBD2 (7 bases). Per the germline V gene, CDR1 is SNHLY and CDR2 is FYNNEI. This CDR3 is 14 amino acids long. V was shortened by 4 bases and J by 12 bases, with 19 bases between the two germline ends. CDR3 in amino acids: CASSVWGGRIWQFF. CDR3 bases: TGTGCCAGCAGTGTGTGGGGGGGCCGGATATGGCAGTTCTTC. The whole variable domain, filled in from reference TRBV2 and TRBJ2-1, reads EPEVTQTPSHQVTQMGQEVILRCVPISNHLYFYWYRQILGQKVEFLVSFYNNEISEKSEIFDDQFSVERPDGSNFTLKIRSTKLEDSAMYFCASSVWGGRIWQFFGPGTRLTVL.

The sample holds many counts of this clonotype. The J gene is TRBJ2-7, the V gene TRBV12-3 or TRBV12-4, with D perhaps matching TRBD1 or TRBD2 (5 bases each). This CDR3 is built from 16 residues. V was pared by 5 bases and J by 1 base, with 18 bases between. CDR3 DNA sequence: TGTGCCAGCAGTCACGGGGCCCGCAGGGCGTCCTACGAGCAGTACTTC. The encoded protein is CASSHGARRASYEQYF.

This clonotype was found many times. The chain joins TRBV7-3 to TRBJ2-3; possible D gene TRBD1, 5 bases. The germline V gene encodes CDR1 SGHTA and CDR2 FQGTGA. The CDR3 runs 13 residues. V was shortened by 4 bases and J by 6 bases, with 11 bases between the two germline ends. The CDR3 is CASSSREGDTQYF. CDR3 nucleotide sequence: TGTGCCAGCAGCTCCAGGGAAGGCGATACGCAGTATTTT.

The genes are TRBV7-2 and TRBJ2-7; 11 positions agree with TRBD2. V was pared by 4 bases and J by 7 bases, with 6 bases of the junction left unmatched. CDR1 and CDR2 from the germline V gene are SGHTA and FQGNSA. This CDR3 contains 14 residues. CDR3 nucleotides: TGTGCCAGCAGCTATGTGGGACTAGCGGCTGAGCAGTACTTC. It is translated as CASSYVGLAAEQYF.

This clonotype was observed at least ten times. This chain links TRBV19 with TRBJ2-7, with 10 bases matching TRBD2. Germline V CDR1 and CDR2: LNHDA, SQIVND (reference sequence). The CDR3 totals 13 residues. Trimming cost V 5 bases and J 5 bases; bases outside gene matches: 3. CDR3 DNA sequence: TGTGCCAGTAGTGGGCTAGCGGGGGACGAGCAGTACTTC. Amino acids: CASSGLAGDEQYF.

The chain links TRBV4-3 to TRBJ1-5; perhaps TRBD1 as D (5 bases). V was pared by 0 bases and J by 5 bases, with 14 bases between. The CDR3 runs 16 residues. Per germline, CDR1 LGHNA and CDR2 YSLEER. The CDR3 protein is CASSQDFDQGHQPQHF. CDR3 nucleotides: TGCGCCAGCAGCCAAGATTTCGATCAGGGTCATCAGCCCCAGCATTTT.

This clonotype is deemed medium-sized. The chain links TRBV7-9 to TRBJ2-1; 13 nucleotides agree with TRBD2. Germline lookup yields CDR1 SEHNR and CDR2 FQNEAQ (reference sequence). The CDR3 covers 16 residues. The junction had 11 bases not matched to a gene; V was cut back by 3 bases and J by 12 bases. The DNA for the CDR3 is TGTGCCAGCAGCTTGGAACAAGGACTAGCGGGGGCCCGGCAGTTCTTC. Residues: CASSLEQGLAGARQFF.

There are many counts of this clonotype. This chain joins TRBV5-1 and TRBJ2-1; D is unclear. The CDR3 has 15 amino acids. The V gene lost 6 bases and the J gene lost 0 bases, with 13 bases spanning the gap. Germline V gene sequence: CDR1 SGHRS, CDR2 YFSETQ. CDR3 region: CASMLASRSYNEQFF. The CDR3 bases are TGCGCCAGCATGCTGGCGAGCCGCTCCTACAATGAGCAGTTCTTC.

In this sample, this clonotype turned up many times. The chain joins TRBV4-1 to TRBJ2-4; either TRBD1 or TRBD2 may fit D (6 bases each). CDR1 and CDR2 from the germline V gene are MGHRA and YSYEKL. Trimming removed 0 bases from V and 0 bases from J, with 15 bases in between. CDR3 length equals 18 residues. CDR3 sequence reads: CASSQETARGLAKNIQYF. For the CDR3, the DNA is TGCGCCAGCAGCCAAGAGACAGCCAGGGGACTAGCCAAAAACATTCAGTACTTC.

In the case of this clonotype: Since a much larger clone is just one base distant, this may be a read error. This likely comes from a read error, as the CDR3 has no conserved phenylalanine or tryptophan at its end. V usage is TRBV12-3 or TRBV12-4 and J usage is TRBJ2-1; 11 bases fit TRBD2. There are 15 residues in the CDR3. J was trimmed by 9 bases and V by 6 bases; bases with no gene match: 10. This chain's CDR3 is CASSRLAGTSGEQFY. CDR3 DNA: TGTGCCAGCAGCCGACTAGCGGGGACCTCAGGTGAGCAGTTCTAC.

This clonotype was seen at least ten times. The rearrangement uses TRBV19 and TRBJ1-5; tentative D call: TRBD1 (5 bases). Trimming stripped 9 bases from V and 4 bases from J, with 13 bases between. The germline gives CDR1 LNHDA, CDR2 SQIVND (reference sequence). The CDR3 loop spans 13 amino acids. DNA for the CDR3: TGTGCCAGCCAAGACGGGGGGAATCAGCCCCAGCATTTT. Translated: CASQDGGNQPQHF.

In the case of this clonotype: A read error may explain this, as a much larger clone is one base away. V is TRBV9 and J is TRBJ2-7; maybe TRBD2 (7 bases). This CDR3 contains 11 residues. In germline, CDR1 is SGDLS, CDR2 YYNGEE. Trimming took 7 bases from V and 5 from J, leaving 10 bases between them. The CDR3 reads CASGGAHEQYF. The CDR3 region has the DNA TGTGCCAGCGGGGGGGCCCACGAGCAGTACTTC.

This clonotype was counted many times. V usage is TRBV27 and J usage is TRBJ2-1; TRBD2 might be the D (6 bases). The CDR3 spans 14 residues. Germline V gene data show CDR1 as MNHEY and CDR2 as SMNVEV (reference sequence). Between the trimmed V and J ends, which lost 6 bases and 6 bases, there was a span of 15 bases. CDR3 sequence (DNA): TGTGCCAGCAGCCGTGAGGGGCGGGGCAATGAGCAGTTCTTC. Translation gives CASSREGRGNEQFF.

This clonotype was recorded many times. The CDR3 DNA reads TGTGCCAGCAGAACAGGGCCCTACAATGAGCAGTTCTTC. It is translated as CASRTGPYNEQFF. This chain connects TRBV7-2 to TRBJ2-1; TRBD1 might be the D (6 bases). This CDR3 has 13 amino acids. Germline V gives CDR1 SGHTA, CDR2 FQGNSA. The V and J ends lost 6 bases and 2 bases respectively, with 8 bases between them.

Ten or more counts support this clonotype. The chain links TRBV6-5 to TRBJ1-1; maybe TRBD1 (6 bases). This CDR3 is 16 amino acids long. Germline CDR1 and CDR2: MNHEY and SVGAGI. V was trimmed by 5 bases and J by 4 bases, leaving 20 bases between them. This chain's CDR3 is CASSRAWGLDGTEAFF. Written as DNA, the CDR3 is TGTGCCAGCAGTAGGGCCTGGGGGCTGGACGGCACTGAAGCTTTCTTT.

A few counts support this clonotype. The chain links TRBV29-1 to TRBJ2-3; D perhaps matches TRBD2 (6 bases). The CDR3 sequence is 12 residues long. Germline CDR1 and CDR2: SQVTM and ANQGSEA. V was trimmed by 6 bases and J by 0 bases, leaving 7 bases between them. The CDR3 coding sequence is TGCAGCGTGGGGACTAGCACAGATACGCAGTATTTT. Translated, it gives CSVGTSTDTQYF.

This clonotype has a count of ten or more. The chain carries TRBV15 and TRBJ2-7; D might be TRBD1 or TRBD2, each matching 5 bases. The germline gives CDR1 LNHNV, CDR2 YYDKDF (reference sequence). The germline V and J ends were trimmed by 4 bases and 3 bases, with 16 bases remaining between them. CDR3 length: 15 amino acids. In nucleotides, the CDR3 is TGTGCCACCAGCACCAATTGGGACCAATTCTACGAGCAGTACTTC. It translates to CATSTNWDQFYEQYF.

This clonotype was counted at least ten times. The rearrangement joins TRBV3-1 to TRBJ1-2; the match to TRBD1 covers 8 bases. J was trimmed by 6 bases and V by 2 bases; bases with no gene match: 11. The CDR3 spans 16 residues. Germline CDR1 LGHDT, CDR2 YNNKEL (reference sequence). The CDR3 loop is CASSQPRTGRFDGYTF. Written as DNA, the CDR3 is TGTGCCAGCAGCCAACCCCGGACAGGGAGGTTCGATGGCTACACCTTC.